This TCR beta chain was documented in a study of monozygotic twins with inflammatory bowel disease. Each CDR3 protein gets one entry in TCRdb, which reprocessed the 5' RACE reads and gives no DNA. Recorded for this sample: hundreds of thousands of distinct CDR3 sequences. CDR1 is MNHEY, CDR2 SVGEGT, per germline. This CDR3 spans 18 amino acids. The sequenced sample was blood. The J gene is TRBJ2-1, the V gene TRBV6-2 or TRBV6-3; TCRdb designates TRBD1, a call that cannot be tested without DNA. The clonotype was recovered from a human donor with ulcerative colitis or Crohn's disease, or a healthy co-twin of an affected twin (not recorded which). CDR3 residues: CASSYSRDTRSSYNEQFF.